Shown below are 20 T cell receptor beta chains from a single sample sequenced in a study of cytomegalovirus exposure and HLA in healthy donors. This PCR relied on a set of 60 Vbeta primers and 13 Jbeta primers. Sequencing was performed with immunoSEQ multiplex PCR; in TCRdb, only in-frame clones are kept and a portion is missing. The table for this sample gives approximately 79,000 clones. Sequenced input: PBMCs. These receptors all come from a middle-aged man in good health and CMV-seronegative.

This chain links TRBV30 with TRBJ2-2; D call uncertain. The CDR3 has 12 residues. Germline loops: CDR1 GTSNPN, CDR2 SVGIG (reference sequence). Trimming removed 0 bases from V and 8 bases from J, with 7 bases in between. The CDR3 spells CAWSVFYGELFF. The CDR3 DNA sequence: TGTGCCTGGAGTGTCTTCTATGGGGAGCTGTTTTTT.

The chain couples TRBV30 to TRBJ1-1, with 7 bases identical to TRBD1. The V gene's germline CDR1 is GTSNPN and CDR2 SVGIG (reference sequence). The trim removed 4 bases at V and 3 bases at J, leaving 2 bases unmatched. This CDR3 comprises 12 residues. This CDR3 is CAWTTGYTEAFF. Here the CDR3 DNA reads TGTGCCTGGACGACAGGGTACACTGAAGCTTTCTTT.

The chain joins TRBV19 to TRBJ1-4; no firm D call. CDR1 and CDR2 (germline): LNHDA, SQIVND (reference sequence). The CDR3 totals 15 residues. Trimming removed 1 base at V and 8 bases at J, with 14 bases between. The CDR3 bases are TGTGCCAGTAGTATAGGAGGAGGGAGTGGAGAAAAACTGTTTTTT. It is translated as CASSIGGGSGEKLFF.

This rearrangement joins TRBV30 to TRBJ1-6; weak D call: TRBD1 (6 bases). Germline V gene data show CDR1 as GTSNPN and CDR2 as SVGIG (reference sequence). V was cut by 5 bases and J by 4 bases, with 9 bases left in between. The CDR3 loop spans 13 amino acids. The CDR3 DNA sequence: TGTGCCTGGCAGGGGTCTTATAATTCACCCCTCCACTTT. Translating it yields CAWQGSYNSPLHF.

This chain joins TRBV19 and TRBJ1-5; tentative D call: TRBD1 (5 bases). Per the germline V gene, CDR1 is LNHDA and CDR2 is SQIVND (reference sequence). The CDR3 loop spans 14 amino acids. The V end was cut by 5 bases, the J end by 4 bases, with 12 bases between. CDR3 DNA sequence: TGTGCCAGTAGTGGTAGACAGACTAATCAGCCCCAGCATTTT. Translating gives CASSGRQTNQPQHF.

V usage is TRBV6-6 and J usage is TRBJ1-4; the D is unclear. The CDR3 spans 13 residues. Trimming took 5 bases from V and 7 from J, leaving 11 bases between them. Germline V CDR1 and CDR2: MNHNY, SVGAGI (reference sequence). This CDR3 reads CASSPGVPEKLFF. Here the CDR3 DNA reads TGTGCCAGCAGTCCCGGGGTCCCTGAAAAACTGTTTTTT.

The chain is built from TRBV11-2 and TRBJ1-2; the match to TRBD1 covers 10 bases. The V segment lost 5 bases and the J segment 8 bases; nucleotides outside the gene matches: 5. The CDR3 covers 13 residues. Germline V gene sequence: CDR1 SGHAT, CDR2 FQNNGV. In DNA form, the CDR3 reads TGTGCCAGCAGCATGGGGACAGGGGACGGCTACACCTTC. This sequence encodes CASSMGTGDGYTF.

J is TRBJ1-1 and V is TRBV19; D not resolved. V shed 7 bases and J shed 1 base, with 4 bases lying between them. Germline V lookup: CDR1 LNHDA, CDR2 SQIVND (reference sequence). The CDR3 covers 11 residues. CDR3 residues: CASIQNTEAFF. CDR3 nucleotides: TGTGCCAGTATACAGAACACTGAAGCTTTCTTT.

V usage is TRBV7-2 and J usage is TRBJ2-7, with D hard to call. The CDR3 consists of 11 residues. V lost 5 bases and J lost 0, with 2 bases in between. Germline values: CDR1 SGHTA, CDR2 FQGNSA. The CDR3 region is CASSLSYEQYF. The CDR3 bases are TGTGCCAGCAGCCTCTCCTACGAGCAGTACTTC. The full variable domain, in which reference TRBV7-2 and TRBJ2-7 provide the parts outside the CDR3, is GAGVSQSPSNKVTEKGKDVELRCDPISGHTALYWYRQSLGQGLEFLIYFQGNSAPDKSGLPSDRFSAERTGGSVSTLTIQRTQQEDSAVYLCASSLSYEQYFGPGTRLTVT.

The chain carries TRBV19 and TRBJ2-7; 9 bases line up with TRBD1. The CDR3 totals 12 residues. J gave up 7 bases and V 9 bases, and 7 bases lay outside the gene matches. Per the germline V gene, CDR1 is LNHDA and CDR2 is SQIVND (reference sequence). CDR3 amino acids: CASRDRAGEQYF. In DNA form, the CDR3 reads TGTGCCAGCCGGGACAGGGCGGGAGAGCAGTACTTC.

V gene TRBV5-1 combines with J gene TRBJ1-2; D is unclear. Germline-derived CDR1 and CDR2 are SGHRS and YFSETQ. The CDR3 runs 14 residues. V lost 6 bases and J lost 6, with 18 bases in between. CDR3 nucleotides: TGCGCCAGCATGACGGGGTATAGTTCTGATGGCTACACCTTC. It encodes CASMTGYSSDGYTF.

The V and J genes are TRBV19 and TRBJ1-2, with no clear D. The germline V and J ends were trimmed by 6 bases and 4 bases, with 15 bases remaining between them. Germline lookup yields CDR1 LNHDA and CDR2 SQIVND (reference sequence). The CDR3 runs 14 residues. This CDR3 is CASRRKAQSYGYTF. CDR3 coding DNA: TGTGCCAGTAGACGAAAGGCACAGAGCTATGGCTACACCTTC. Filled out from reference TRBV19 and TRBJ1-2, the complete variable domain reads DGGITQSPKYLFRKEGQNVTLSCEQNLNHDAMYWYRQDPGQGLRLIYYSQIVNDFQKGDIAEGYSVSREKKESFPLTVTSAQKNPTAFYLCASRRKAQSYGYTFGSGTRLTVV.

This rearrangement joins TRBV7-2 to TRBJ1-5; D is ambiguous. Germline-derived CDR1 and CDR2 are SGHTA and FQGNSA. V lost 1 base and J lost 0, with 7 bases in between. This CDR3 is 15 amino acids long. CDR3 coding DNA: TGTGCCAGCAGCTTAGACCTAAATAGCAATCAGCCCCAGCATTTT. This translates into CASSLDLNSNQPQHF.

Regarding this clone: This specimen includes other DNA sequences encoding the same CDR3. This rearrangement joins TRBV7-9 to TRBJ1-1; TRBD1 aligns across 9 bases. Germline CDR1 SEHNR, CDR2 FQNEAQ (reference sequence). This CDR3 has 12 amino acids. The ends lost 6 bases at V and 11 bases at J; junction bases unmatched: 7. This chain's CDR3 is CASRLQGASAFF. CDR3 in DNA: TGTGCCAGCAGGCTACAGGGGGCGTCTGCTTTCTTT.

This rearrangement joins TRBV6-1 to TRBJ1-5; D gene uncertain. This CDR3 spans 15 amino acids. The germline gives CDR1 MNHNS, CDR2 SASEGT. Deletions cut 0 bases from V and 2 bases from J, with 8 bases between. The CDR3 is CASSEASPGNQPQHF. Written as DNA, the CDR3 is TGTGCCAGCAGTGAAGCTTCTCCTGGCAATCAGCCCCAGCATTTT.

This sequence joins TRBV18 and TRBJ2-5; D is undetermined. The CDR3 is 13 residues long. Per the germline V gene, CDR1 is KGHSH and CDR2 is LQKENI. V was clipped by 2 bases and J by 1 base, with 5 bases between them. The chain's CDR3 is CASSPTIQETQYF. Here the CDR3 DNA reads TGTGCCAGCTCACCAACAATCCAAGAGACCCAGTACTTC.

The CDR3 here is CASSFQGQGRSGYTF. CDR3 in DNA: TGTGCCAGCAGTTTCCAAGGACAGGGGAGGAGCGGCTACACCTTC. J is TRBJ1-2 and V is TRBV28; 9 bases align to TRBD1. The germline CDR1 and CDR2 sequences are MDHEN and SYDVKM. J gave up 8 bases and V 3 bases, and 10 bases lay outside the gene matches. The CDR3 runs to 15 residues.

The chain couples TRBV19 to TRBJ1-1; 9 bases are a match to TRBD1. Germline V gives CDR1 LNHDA, CDR2 SQIVND (reference sequence). This CDR3 is 15 amino acids long. V dropped 5 bases and J dropped 5; count of bases not matched to a gene: 9. This chain's CDR3 is CASSPRTGAFTEAFF. The CDR3 DNA reads as TGTGCCAGTAGTCCTCGGACAGGGGCCTTTACTGAAGCTTTCTTT.

This chain connects TRBV7-9 to TRBJ1-1, with D tentatively TRBD1 (6 bases). Germline assignment: CDR1 SEHNR and CDR2 FQNEAQ (reference sequence). V was pared by 1 base and J by 6 bases, with 6 bases between. This CDR3 has 12 residues. This chain's CDR3 is CASSLGGPEAFF. DNA of the CDR3: TGTGCCAGCAGCTTAGGGGGGCCTGAAGCTTTCTTT.

The CDR3 protein is CASSLDRDVGNQPQHF. The CDR3 region has the DNA TGTGCCAGCAGCTTAGACAGGGATGTCGGCAATCAGCCCCAGCATTTT. The chain is built from TRBV5-6 and TRBJ1-5; TRBD1 matches 7 bases. The junction had 7 bases not matched to a gene; V was cut back by 2 bases and J by 2 bases. This CDR3 is 16 amino acids long. Germline loops: CDR1 SGHDT, CDR2 YYEEEE. Supplemented by reference TRBV5-6 and TRBJ1-5, the full variable domain reads DAGVTQSPTHLIKTRGQQVTLRCSPKSGHDTVSWYQQALGQGPQFIFQYYEEEERQRGNFPDRFSGHQFPNYSSELNVNALLLGDSALYLCASSLDRDVGNQPQHFGDGTRLSIL.